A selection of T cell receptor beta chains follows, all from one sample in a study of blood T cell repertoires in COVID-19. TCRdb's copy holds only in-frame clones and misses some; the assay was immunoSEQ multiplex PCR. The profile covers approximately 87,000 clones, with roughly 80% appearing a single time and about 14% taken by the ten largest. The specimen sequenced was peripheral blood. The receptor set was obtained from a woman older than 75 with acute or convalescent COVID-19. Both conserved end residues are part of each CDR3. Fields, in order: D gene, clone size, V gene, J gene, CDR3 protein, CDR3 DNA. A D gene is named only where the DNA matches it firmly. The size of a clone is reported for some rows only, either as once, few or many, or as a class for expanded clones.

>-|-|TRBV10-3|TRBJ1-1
CAIRVGGMNTEAFF
TGTGCCATCCGAGTGGGGGGGATGAACACTGAAGCTTTCTTT
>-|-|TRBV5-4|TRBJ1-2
CASTPKPDNNYGYTF
TGTGCCAGCACCCCCAAACCCGACAATAACTATGGCTACACCTTC
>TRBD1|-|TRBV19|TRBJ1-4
CASKTGPATNEKLFF
TGTGCCAGTAAGACAGGGCCCGCAACTAATGAAAAACTGTTTTTT
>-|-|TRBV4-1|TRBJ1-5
CASSSFGESNQPQHF
TGCGCCAGCAGCTCATTCGGGGAAAGCAATCAGCCCCAGCATTTT
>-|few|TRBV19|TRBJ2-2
CASSIIRGLNTGELFF
TGTGCCAGTAGTATAATCCGGGGGTTGAACACCGGGGAGCTGTTTTTT
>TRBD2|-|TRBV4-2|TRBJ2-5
CASSQAVGLAGGGETQYF
TGTGCCAGCAGCCAAGCGGTTGGGCTAGCGGGGGGTGGAGAGACCCAGTACTTC
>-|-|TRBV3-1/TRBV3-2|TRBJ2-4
CASSQAVTPRNIQYF
TGTGCCAGCAGCCAAGCAGTTACACCGAGGAACATTCAGTACTTC
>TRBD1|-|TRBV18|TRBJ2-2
CASSPPRGLTGELFF
TGTGCCAGCTCACCACCGAGGGGGCTCACCGGGGAGCTGTTTTTT
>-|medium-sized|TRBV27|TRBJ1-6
CASSSLGPLHF
TGTGCCAGCAGTTCCCTAGGACCCCTCCACTTT
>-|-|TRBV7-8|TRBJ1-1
CASSLVGDDSTEAFF
TGTGCCAGCAGCTTGGTAGGGGATGATAGCACTGAAGCTTTCTTT
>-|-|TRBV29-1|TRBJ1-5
CSVEEDRFQPQHF
TGCAGCGTTGAAGAAGACAGGTTTCAGCCCCAGCATTTT
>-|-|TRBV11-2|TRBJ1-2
CASSLDGAVTAYTF
TGTGCCAGCAGCTTAGACGGTGCGGTGACAGCCTACACCTTC
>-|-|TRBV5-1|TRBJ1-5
CASSLGGFSNQPQHF
TGCGCCAGCAGCTTAGGGGGTTTTAGCAATCAGCCCCAGCATTTT
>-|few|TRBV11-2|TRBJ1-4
CASSFRESSTNEKLFF
TGTGCCAGCAGCTTCCGCGAGTCTTCCACTAATGAAAAACTGTTTTTT
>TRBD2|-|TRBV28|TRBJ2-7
CASSLSPFSGANEQYF
TGTGCCAGCAGTTTATCCCCCTTTAGCGGGGCCAACGAGCAGTACTTC
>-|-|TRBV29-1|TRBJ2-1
CSSGRASEQFF
TGCAGCTCTGGCAGGGCCTCTGAGCAGTTCTTC
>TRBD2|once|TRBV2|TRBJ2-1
CASRLSGNYNEQFF
TGTGCCAGCAGACTTAGCGGGAACTACAATGAGCAGTTCTTC
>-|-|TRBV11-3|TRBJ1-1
CASSFQGNTEAFF
TGTGCCAGCAGCTTCCAGGGGAACACTGAAGCTTTCTTT
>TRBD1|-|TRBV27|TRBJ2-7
CASSPGTASSYEQYF
TGTGCCAGCAGCCCCGGGACAGCCAGCTCCTACGAGCAGTACTTC
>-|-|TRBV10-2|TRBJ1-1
CASSQHRDLTNTEAFF
TGCGCCAGCAGTCAGCACAGGGACCTTACGAACACTGAAGCTTTCTTT
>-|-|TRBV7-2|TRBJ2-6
CASSPSASSGANVLTF
TGTGCCAGCAGCCCGAGCGCGAGCTCTGGGGCCAACGTCCTGACTTTC
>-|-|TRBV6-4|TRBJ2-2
CASSAQGSGSTGELFF
TGTGCCAGCAGTGCCCAAGGGAGCGGAAGCACCGGGGAGCTGTTTTTT
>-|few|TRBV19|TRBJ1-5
CASSIDRGTNQPQHF
TGTGCCAGTAGTATAGATCGCGGTACCAATCAGCCCCAGCATTTT
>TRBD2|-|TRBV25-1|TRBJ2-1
CASSAERGQFF
TGTGCCAGCAGTGCCGAGCGGGGGCAGTTCTTC
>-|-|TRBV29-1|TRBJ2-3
CSAGQTTDTQYF
TGCAGCGCCGGACAGACCACAGATACGCAGTATTTT
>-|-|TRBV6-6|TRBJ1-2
CASSGSGLIYGYTF
TGTGCCAGCAGCGGAAGCGGACTCATCTATGGCTACACCTTC
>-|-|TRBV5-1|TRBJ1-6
CASSSPGNSPLHF
TGCGCCAGCAGCTCCCCGGGGAACTCACCCCTCCACTTT
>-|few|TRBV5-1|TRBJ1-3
CASSFGTRGNTIYF
TGCGCCAGCAGCTTTGGGACACGAGGAAACACCATATATTTT